The 21 T cell receptor beta chains given below trace back to one sample, sequenced in a study of CD4 T cells in relation to SARS-CoV-2 and coronaviruses. Unexposed donor CD4+ T cells date from about 2010-2019, before the COVID-19 pandemic. Sequencing was performed with immunoSEQ multiplex PCR; in TCRdb, only in-frame clones are kept and a portion is missing. The table lists nearly 70,000 clones, roughly 93% of them singletons. The sequencing input was naive CD4+ T cells from PBMCs. Subset noted: naive CD4+ T cells isolated by negative enrichment. Receptor source: a human donor in good health.

The chain joins TRBV18 to TRBJ1-1, with no clear D. The CDR3 consists of 14 residues. Trimming removed 4 bases from V and 5 bases from J, with 14 bases in between. Germline CDR1 KGHSH, CDR2 LQKENI. CDR3 DNA: TGTGCCAGCTCACGGCTAAAAGACGGGACTGAAGCTTTCTTT. Protein product: CASSRLKDGTEAFF.

This clone was detected once. The genes are TRBV5-1 and TRBJ2-1; 8 nucleotides agree with TRBD2. The V and J ends lost 2 bases and 4 bases, in that order; junction bases with no gene match: 5. The CDR3 spans 15 residues. Germline V gene lookup returns CDR1 SGHRS and CDR2 YFSETQ. This CDR3 reads CASSFGTREYNEQFF. CDR3 nucleotides: TGCGCCAGCAGCTTTGGGACTAGGGAATACAATGAGCAGTTCTTC.

The rearrangement uses TRBV30 and TRBJ2-5; weak D call: TRBD2 (6 bases). Trimming took 2 bases from V and 4 from J, leaving 11 bases between them. CDR1 is GTSNPN, CDR2 SVGIG, per germline (reference sequence). The CDR3 has 13 residues. The CDR3 sequence: CAWSPDYPETQYF. DNA for the CDR3: TGTGCCTGGAGTCCGGACTACCCAGAGACCCAGTACTTC.

CDR3 sequence: CASSPLDGRGDEQFF. CDR3 in DNA: TGCGCCAGCAGCCCATTGGACGGGAGGGGCGATGAGCAGTTCTTC. This chain links TRBV5-1 with TRBJ2-1, with TRBD2 matching over 8 bases. Germline V CDR1 and CDR2: SGHRS, YFSETQ. With 4 bases clipped from V and 8 bases from J, the junction kept 11 bases outside the gene matches. This CDR3 comprises 15 residues.

On this clone itself: Other DNA sequences in the same sample also yield this CDR3. The chain joins TRBV27 to TRBJ1-2; D ambiguous. CDR1 and CDR2 from the germline V gene are MNHEY and SMNVEV (reference sequence). The V and J ends lost 2 bases and 6 bases respectively, with 7 bases between them. CDR3 length: 12 residues. CDR3 residues: CASSLRGDGYTF. CDR3 sequence (DNA): TGTGCCAGCAGTTTACGGGGAGATGGCTACACCTTC.

This chain links TRBV20-1 with TRBJ2-7; D is ambiguous. With 2 bases removed from V and 4 bases from J, the gap between germline ends came to 3 bases. Germline V gene sequence: CDR1 DFQATT, CDR2 SNEGSKA (reference sequence). The CDR3 runs to 10 residues. CDR3 bases: TGCAGTGCTAGACTTTACGAGCAGTACTTC. Translated, it gives CSARLYEQYF.

Here the CDR3 DNA reads TGTGCCAGCAGCCAAAGGACGGGAGGCTACACCTTC. Residues: CASSQRTGGYTF. The rearrangement links TRBV6-5 to TRBJ1-2; D remains unclear. This CDR3 comprises 12 residues. Trimming stripped 6 bases from V and 8 bases from J, with 13 bases between. In germline, CDR1 is MNHEY, CDR2 SVGAGI.

The J gene is TRBJ1-5, the V gene TRBV19, with TRBD1 matching 8 bases. The CDR3 extends over 14 amino acids. The V segment lost 4 bases and the J segment 7 bases; nucleotides outside the gene matches: 6. Germline V gene sequence: CDR1 LNHDA, CDR2 SQIVND (reference sequence). The CDR3 bases are TGTGCCAGTAGTACAGACAGGGGAGGACAGCCCCAGCATTTT. Translated, it gives CASSTDRGGQPQHF.

The chain recombines TRBV24-1 with TRBJ2-3; 9 nucleotides align to TRBD1. Germline V gene data show CDR1 as KGHDR and CDR2 as SFDVKD. The V segment lost 9 bases and the J segment 1 base; nucleotides outside the gene matches: 4. This CDR3 contains 14 residues. For the CDR3, the DNA is TGTGCCACCGGACAGGGGCAAGGCACAGATACGCAGTATTTT. Its protein is CATGQGQGTDTQYF.

The rearrangement joins TRBV5-4 to TRBJ1-2, with D perhaps matching TRBD1 (6 bases). V lost 3 bases, J lost 5 bases, and 26 bases lay in between. The CDR3 totals 18 residues. Germline V gene data show CDR1 as SGHNT and CDR2 as YYREEE (reference sequence). The CDR3: CASSSGGDTLGQGYGYTF. Written as DNA, the CDR3 is TGTGCCAGCAGCTCCGGCGGGGACACACTGGGTCAGGGATATGGCTACACCTTC. Filled out from reference TRBV5-4 and TRBJ1-2, the complete variable domain reads ETGVTQSPTHLIKTRGQQVTLRCSSQSGHNTVSWYQQALGQGPQFIFQYYREEENGRGNFPPRFSGLQFPNYSSELNVNALELDDSALYLCASSSGGDTLGQGYGYTFGSGTRLTVV.

V is TRBV5-1 and J is TRBJ1-2, with 7 bases that match TRBD1. The CDR3 covers 13 residues. Looked up from germline, CDR1 is SGHRS and CDR2 is YFSETQ. V was clipped by 0 bases and J by 10 bases; unmatched bases: 6. For the CDR3, the DNA is TGCGCCAGCAGCTTGGGACAGGGAAATTACTACACCTTC. This sequence encodes CASSLGQGNYYTF.

The CDR3 DNA sequence: TGCAGCGCCGATCGCAATGAGCAGTTCTTC. Translating gives CSADRNEQFF. This rearrangement joins TRBV29-1 to TRBJ2-1; no definite D call. V lost 7 bases, J lost 6 bases, and 7 bases lay in between. The CDR3 extends over 10 amino acids. Germline V CDR1 and CDR2: SQVTM, ANQGSEA.

The rearrangement joins TRBV19 to TRBJ1-5; tentatively, D is TRBD1 (5 bases). The CDR3 has 15 amino acids. V shed 7 bases and J shed 0 bases, with 13 bases lying between them. From germline, CDR1 is LNHDA and CDR2 SQIVND (reference sequence). The CDR3 DNA follows: TGTGCCAGTACCTCGGGGCCGTATAGCAATCAGCCCCAGCATTTT. It yields the protein CASTSGPYSNQPQHF.

This clone was seen once. The V and J genes are TRBV28 and TRBJ1-2; 10 nucleotides line up with TRBD1. The CDR3 is 17 residues long. Losses at the gene ends were 4 bases for V and 2 bases for J; bases not matched to a gene: 10. Germline V lookup: CDR1 MDHEN, CDR2 SYDVKM. The DNA for the CDR3 is TGTGCCAGCAGTTCGCCCTCACGGACAGGGGGGAACTATGGCTACACCTTC. It codes for CASSSPSRTGGNYGYTF.

This chain connects TRBV3-1 (or the pseudogene TRBV3-2) to TRBJ2-7, with D possibly TRBD2 on 6 matching bases. There are 16 residues in the CDR3. Trimming cost V 7 bases and J 1 base, with 20 bases left between them. Per germline, CDR1 LGHDT and CDR2 YNNKEL (reference sequence). The CDR3 loop is CASTPRRELNSYEQYF. The CDR3 DNA sequence: TGTGCCAGCACCCCTAGGAGGGAACTGAATTCCTACGAGCAGTACTTC.

The J gene is TRBJ2-7, the V gene TRBV19, with D tentatively TRBD1 (5 bases). V was cut by 5 bases and J by 2 bases, with 13 bases left in between. CDR1 is LNHDA and CDR2 is SQIVND in the germline V gene (reference sequence). The CDR3 length is 14 residues. CDR3: CASSLAGQTYEQYF. The CDR3 region has the DNA TGTGCCAGTAGTCTGGCAGGGCAGACCTACGAGCAGTACTTC.

V is TRBV28 and J is TRBJ1-2, with 8 bases that match TRBD1. CDR3 length: 16 amino acids. V lost 6 bases, J lost 5 bases, and 14 bases stayed unmatched. Per germline, CDR1 MDHEN and CDR2 SYDVKM. CDR3 sequence reads: CASSEQLRQGRYGYTF. As DNA, the CDR3 is TGTGCCAGCAGCGAACAACTCCGACAGGGGCGGTATGGCTACACCTTC.

This chain connects TRBV19 to TRBJ2-7, with D possibly matching TRBD2 (5 bases). The CDR3 length is 15 residues. The germline V gene has CDR1 LNHDA and CDR2 SQIVND (reference sequence). V lost 6 bases and J lost 3, with 18 bases in between. In nucleotides, the CDR3 is TGTGCCAGTAGGGGTGGCGGGCTGGGGATCTACGAGCAGTACTTC. As protein: CASRGGGLGIYEQYF.

V and J are TRBV13 and TRBJ2-1, with a weak D call TRBD2 (6 bases). Looked up from germline, CDR1 is PRHDT and CDR2 is FYEKMQ (reference sequence). Trimming cost V 3 bases and J 0 bases, with 9 bases left between them. This CDR3 is 15 amino acids long. The CDR3 DNA is TGTGCCAGCAGCTTTAGCGGCGGCTCCTACAATGAGCAGTTCTTC. Translation: CASSFSGGSYNEQFF.

This rearrangement joins TRBV19 to TRBJ2-7, with D tentatively TRBD1 (6 bases). Trimming left V 3 bases short and J 7 bases short, with 25 bases between. This CDR3 comprises 17 residues. The V gene's germline CDR1 is LNHDA and CDR2 SQIVND (reference sequence). As DNA, the CDR3 is TGTGCCAGTAGTATGCACCATACCGGGACATCGTACGAAGAGCAGTACTTC. It encodes CASSMHHTGTSYEEQYF.

The chain links TRBV9 to TRBJ2-7; 7 bases align to TRBD1. This CDR3 has 15 residues. Trimming at V came to 0 bases and at J to 3 bases, leaving 6 bases not matched to a gene. Germline values: CDR1 SGDLS, CDR2 YYNGEE. The DNA for the CDR3 is TGTGCCAGCAGCGTAGGTAGAGGGGGCATCTACGAGCAGTACTTC. Amino acid sequence: CASSVGRGGIYEQYF.